Shown below are 10 T cell receptor beta chains from a single sample sequenced in a study of blood T cell repertoires in COVID-19. Clones were read by immunoSEQ multiplex PCR, and TCRdb kept only the in-frame ones, dropping some. The sample has about 200,000 clones, over 70% seen once. The sequencing sample was made of peripheral blood. These receptors all come from a woman between 65 and 79 years old with acute or convalescent COVID-19.

This chain joins TRBV3-1 (or the pseudogene TRBV3-2) and TRBJ1-5; D is undetermined. Germline CDR1 and CDR2: LGHDT and YNNKEL (reference sequence). The CDR3 covers 13 residues. V gave up 0 bases and J gave up 5 bases, with 5 bases separating them. In DNA, the CDR3 is TGTGCCAGCAGCCAAGATAGAGATCAGCCCCAGCATTTT. It translates to CASSQDRDQPQHF.

V is TRBV19 and J is TRBJ1-6; 9 positions match TRBD1. Unmatched junction bases numbered 5, after V lost 6 bases and J lost 5 bases. The CDR3 totals 15 residues. Germline V lookup: CDR1 LNHDA, CDR2 SQIVND (reference sequence). This CDR3 is CASRTRDRDNSPLHF. CDR3 in DNA: TGTGCCAGTAGGACGAGGGACAGGGATAATTCACCCCTCCACTTT. Together with reference TRBV19 and TRBJ1-6, the CDR3 gives the full variable domain: DGGITQSPKYLFRKEGQNVTLSCEQNLNHDAMYWYRQDPGQGLRLIYYSQIVNDFQKGDIAEGYSVSREKKESFPLTVTSAQKNPTAFYLCASRTRDRDNSPLHFGNGTRLTVT.

The chain links TRBV2 to TRBJ2-7; D is possibly TRBD2 (6 bases). Germline values: CDR1 SNHLY, CDR2 FYNNEI. The CDR3 consists of 12 residues. Trimming pared 7 bases from V and 1 base from J, leaving 8 bases between. The chain's CDR3 is CASTGESYEQYF. The DNA for the CDR3 is TGTGCCAGCACGGGGGAGTCCTACGAGCAGTACTTC.

This rearrangement joins TRBV2 to TRBJ2-3, with D perhaps TRBD2 (6 bases). Trimming took off 3 bases at V and 2 bases at J, with 9 bases between the two ends. This CDR3 is 14 amino acids long. Germline V gives CDR1 SNHLY, CDR2 FYNNEI. The CDR3 nucleotides read TGTGCCAGCAGTGACGGAGGGGACACAGATACGCAGTATTTT. It encodes CASSDGGDTDTQYF.

This chain uses TRBV6-6 with TRBJ1-4; the D is unclear. This CDR3 has 15 residues. Germline V lookup: CDR1 MNHNY, CDR2 SVGAGI (reference sequence). V lost 2 bases and J 7 bases, leaving 14 bases between the germline ends. The CDR3: CASSYEGRAVEKLFF. CDR3 DNA: TGTGCCAGCAGTTACGAGGGTAGGGCGGTTGAAAAACTGTTTTTT.

The rearrangement links TRBV2 to TRBJ2-5, with D tentatively TRBD2 (5 bases). V dropped 4 bases and J dropped 4 bases, with 10 bases sitting between them. This CDR3 comprises 13 residues. Per the germline V gene, CDR1 is SNHLY and CDR2 is FYNNEI. CDR3 in amino acids: CASSVRGGETQYF. The CDR3 bases are TGTGCCAGCAGTGTTCGGGGTGGAGAGACCCAGTACTTC.

A single count supports this clone. The chain employs TRBV6-4 and TRBJ2-7; 9 nucleotides agree with TRBD1. The CDR3 loop spans 15 amino acids. Germline loops: CDR1 MRHNA, CDR2 SNTAGT. The V segment lost 6 bases and the J segment 5 bases; nucleotides outside the gene matches: 11. In DNA, the CDR3 is TGTGCCAGCAGCCCAGCCGGGACAGGGTACAACGAGCAGTACTTC. This sequence encodes CASSPAGTGYNEQYF.

The CDR3 DNA reads as TGTGCCAGCAGCTCCCCGGGACAAATAGGAAACACCATATATTTT. Encoded protein: CASSSPGQIGNTIYF. This chain uses TRBV6-6 with TRBJ1-3, with D perhaps TRBD1 (6 bases). CDR3 size: 15 residues. Germline CDR1 reads MNHNY; CDR2 reads SVGAGI (reference sequence). Between the trimmed V and J ends, which lost 6 bases and 4 bases, there was a span of 16 bases.

The rearrangement links TRBV29-1 to TRBJ2-7; D perhaps matches TRBD1 (6 bases). V was pared by 7 bases and J by 6 bases, with 16 bases between. Germline CDR1 and CDR2: SQVTM and ANQGSEA. This CDR3 comprises 12 residues. CDR3 nucleotides: TGCAGCGGAAGAACATCGACAGGCGAGCAGTACTTC. Protein: CSGRTSTGEQYF.

This clone was seen only a few times. The V and J genes are TRBV10-3 and TRBJ2-1; TRBD2 matches at 13 bases. Germline trimming cut 3 bases from V and 8 bases from J; bases unmatched to any gene: 7. Germline CDR1 ENHRY, CDR2 SYGVKD. This CDR3 spans 16 amino acids. The CDR3 protein is CAISERTSGSLDEQFF. CDR3 DNA: TGTGCCATCAGTGAAAGGACTAGCGGGAGTTTGGATGAGCAGTTCTTC.